The next 29 T cell receptor beta chains were all read from a single sample in a study of shared clonotypes between healthy human individuals. Only in-frame clones appear in the TCRdb table, and some are missing; sequencing was by immunoSEQ multiplex PCR. Seen here are over 2,000,000 clones, about 94% observed once, and the top ten hold 1.5% to 2%. Naive CD8 isolation took CD45RO-negative cells positively selected for CCR7 and excluded terminally differentiated effector memory CD45RA+ cells. Sequenced: naive CD8+ T cells from PBMCs. All receptors derive from a man aged 18 to 35 in good health. Some clones in this sample may be carry-over from other donors' samples.

The CDR3 protein is CRDPWGGEQYF. CDR3 DNA sequence: TGCAGGGATCCTTGGGGAGGTGAGCAGTACTTC. V usage is TRBV20-1 and J usage is TRBJ2-7; possibly TRBD2 for D (6 bases). Germline V gene data show CDR1 as DFQATT and CDR2 as SNEGSKA (reference sequence). This CDR3 comprises 11 residues.

This sequence joins TRBV27 and TRBJ1-3, with D maybe TRBD1 (5 bases). Trimming removed 4 bases from V and 7 bases from J, with 5 bases in between. Germline V gene lookup returns CDR1 MNHEY and CDR2 SMNVEV (reference sequence). The CDR3 extends over 11 amino acids. Written as DNA, the CDR3 is TGTGCCAGCAGTTGGGGGAACACCATATATTTT. Its translation is CASSWGNTIYF.

J is TRBJ1-5 and V is TRBV27, with D uncertain. V was shortened by 6 bases and J by 0 bases, with 12 bases between the two germline ends. Germline CDR1 and CDR2: MNHEY and SMNVEV (reference sequence). The CDR3 contains 15 residues. CDR3 coding DNA: TGTGCCAGCAGACCCCAGGCGTATAGCAATCAGCCCCAGCATTTT. Protein sequence: CASRPQAYSNQPQHF.

V and J are TRBV9 and TRBJ2-7; D might be TRBD2 (7 bases). Germline V gives CDR1 SGDLS, CDR2 YYNGEE. This CDR3 comprises 16 residues. V was shortened by 3 bases and J by 0 bases, with 16 bases between the two germline ends. The chain's CDR3 is CASSEGLGGNSYEQYF. CDR3 bases: TGTGCCAGCAGCGAAGGACTAGGGGGGAACTCCTACGAGCAGTACTTC.

This clone was detected only once. The chain links TRBV9 to TRBJ2-5; D remains unclear. The V and J ends lost 1 base and 5 bases respectively, with 18 bases between them. Germline V CDR1 and CDR2: SGDLS, YYNGEE. The CDR3 extends over 16 amino acids. CDR3 sequence reads: CASSVSGTPKGETQYF. The CDR3 region has the DNA TGTGCCAGCAGCGTATCGGGCACACCAAAAGGGGAGACCCAGTACTTC.

This clone showed up just once. The gene calls are TRBV4-3 and TRBJ1-5; no clear D. Trimming removed 1 base from V and 0 bases from J, with 16 bases in between. CDR1 is LGHNA and CDR2 is YSLEER in the germline V gene. The CDR3 covers 18 residues. The CDR3 nucleotides read TGCGCCAGCAGCCAAGTTGTAGCCGCCCTCAATAGCAATCAGCCCCAGCATTTT. This translates into CASSQVVAALNSNQPQHF.

V and J are TRBV4-1 and TRBJ2-5; 8 positions match TRBD1. This CDR3 has 19 amino acids. The ends lost 3 bases at V and 3 bases at J; junction bases unmatched: 18. The germline V gene encodes CDR1 MGHRA and CDR2 YSYEKL. The CDR3 loop reads CASSHPGQGAGWGKETQYF. The CDR3 DNA reads TGCGCCAGCAGCCACCCTGGACAGGGAGCAGGCTGGGGAAAAGAGACCCAGTACTTC.

The CDR3 DNA follows: TGCAGCGTTCTGGTTATGAACACTGAAGCTTTCTTT. Translated, it gives CSVLVMNTEAFF. The J gene is TRBJ1-1, the V gene TRBV29-1; D is ambiguous. The CDR3 spans 12 residues. Trimming pared 5 bases from V and 0 bases from J, leaving 7 bases between. Germline CDR1 reads SQVTM; CDR2 reads ANQGSEA. Supplemented by reference TRBV29-1 and TRBJ1-1, the full variable domain reads SAVISQKPSRDICQRGTSLTIQCQVDSQVTMMFWYRQQPGQSLTLIATANQGSEATYESGFVIDKFPISRPNLTFSTLTVSNMSPEDSSIYLCSVLVMNTEAFFGQGTRLTVV.

The rearrangement uses TRBV7-6 and TRBJ1-5, with D unclear. This CDR3 is 17 amino acids long. Germline CDR1 and CDR2: SGHVS and FNYEAQ. V was pared by 5 bases and J by 0 bases, with 17 bases between. The CDR3 is CASSPSRSSYSNQPQHF. In DNA, the CDR3 is TGTGCCAGCAGCCCCTCTCGGTCAAGTTATAGCAATCAGCCCCAGCATTTT.

This chain connects TRBV28 to TRBJ1-2; no definite D call. Germline V gives CDR1 MDHEN, CDR2 SYDVKM. V lost 6 bases, J lost 8 bases, and 13 bases lay in between. The CDR3 spans 12 residues. CDR3 sequence reads: CASSPQTAGYTF. In DNA form, the CDR3 reads TGTGCCAGCAGCCCCCAGACGGCCGGCTACACCTTC.

The CDR3 DNA sequence: TGTGCCAGCAGTTACCGACGAGGGAATCACAATGAGCAGTTCTTC. Protein sequence: CASSYRRGNHNEQFF. The rearrangement links TRBV6-5 to TRBJ2-1; D may be TRBD2 (5 bases). The CDR3 consists of 15 residues. Germline loops: CDR1 MNHEY, CDR2 SVGAGI. With 2 bases removed from V and 5 bases from J, the gap between germline ends came to 13 bases.

The CDR3 spells CASSQDYWTDSYEQYF. The CDR3 nucleotides read TGCGCCAGCAGCCAAGATTATTGGACGGACTCCTACGAGCAGTACTTC. The chain employs TRBV4-3 and TRBJ2-7; D not certain. The V gene lost 0 bases and the J gene lost 0 bases, with 12 bases spanning the gap. Germline loops: CDR1 LGHNA, CDR2 YSLEER. The CDR3 loop spans 16 amino acids.

The V call is TRBV14, the J call TRBJ2-7; 10 bases match TRBD2. V shed 4 bases, J shed 2 bases, and the junction held 8 bases outside the gene matches. Germline loops: CDR1 SGHDN, CDR2 FVKESK. This CDR3 spans 16 amino acids. The CDR3 spells CASSLKGLARTYEQYF. CDR3 DNA: TGTGCCAGCAGCCTAAAGGGACTAGCGAGGACCTACGAGCAGTACTTC.

This rearrangement joins TRBV11-2 to TRBJ2-7; tentatively, D is TRBD2 (6 bases). V gave up 4 bases and J gave up 7 bases, with 11 bases separating them. The germline V gene has CDR1 SGHAT and CDR2 FQNNGV. The CDR3 is 12 amino acids. The CDR3 region is CASSWTGGEQYF. The CDR3, as DNA: TGTGCCAGCAGCTGGACCGGAGGGGAGCAGTACTTC.

The rearrangement uses TRBV18 and TRBJ2-4; TRBD1 matches at 7 bases. The CDR3 sequence is 15 residues long. The germline V gene encodes CDR1 KGHSH and CDR2 LQKENI. V lost 5 bases and J lost 5; bases outside the gene matches: 9. Here the CDR3 DNA reads TGTGCCAGCTCAAAGGACAGGCTCCCCCAAAACATTCAGTACTTC. It translates to CASSKDRLPQNIQYF.

The chain recombines TRBV7-9 with TRBJ1-1; D is undetermined. Trimming stripped 1 base from V and 3 bases from J, with 9 bases between. The CDR3 covers 14 residues. Germline loops: CDR1 SEHNR, CDR2 FQNEAQ (reference sequence). CDR3 in amino acids: CASSLVGPYTEAFF. Here the CDR3 DNA reads TGTGCCAGCAGCTTAGTCGGCCCTTACACTGAAGCTTTCTTT. Looking up the rest from reference TRBV7-9 and TRBJ1-1 gives the full variable domain: DTGVSQNPRHKITKRGQNVTFRCDPISEHNRLYWYRQTLGQGPEFLTYFQNEAQLEKSRLLSDRFSAERPKGSFSTLEIQRTEQGDSAMYLCASSLVGPYTEAFFGQGTRLTVV.

As for this clone: This specimen includes other DNA sequences encoding the same CDR3. J is TRBJ2-7 and V is TRBV6-6; D might be TRBD2 (5 bases). Germline V gene lookup returns CDR1 MNHNY and CDR2 SVGAGI (reference sequence). Trimming took 0 bases from V and 3 from J, leaving 9 bases between them. The CDR3 totals 14 residues. This CDR3 reads CASSYSEGSYEQYF. CDR3 in DNA: TGTGCCAGCAGTTACTCAGAGGGTAGCTACGAGCAGTACTTC.

V and J are TRBV7-3 and TRBJ1-6; TRBD1 is a possible D gene (5 bases). V was pared by 5 bases and J by 9 bases, with 17 bases between. From germline, CDR1 is SGHTA and CDR2 FQGTGA. The CDR3 covers 15 residues. CDR3 bases: TGTGCCAGCAGCGCCTCGACAGATAAGAGTTCACCCCTCCACTTT. Translating it yields CASSASTDKSSPLHF.

This rearrangement joins TRBV14 to TRBJ2-7; TRBD2 is a possible D gene (5 bases). V lost 7 bases and J 3 bases, leaving 16 bases between the germline ends. The CDR3 spans 14 residues. Per the germline V gene, CDR1 is SGHDN and CDR2 is FVKESK. The CDR3 DNA follows: TGTGCCAGCAACCTAGGAGGTTGGTACTACGAGCAGTACTTC. Amino acids: CASNLGGWYYEQYF.

This chain uses TRBV7-9 with TRBJ2-3; no definite D call. CDR1 is SEHNR and CDR2 is FQNEAQ in the germline V gene (reference sequence). There are 14 residues in the CDR3. Trimming removed 8 bases from V and 3 bases from J, with 15 bases in between. CDR3 amino acids: CASLPRSSTDTQYF. The CDR3 DNA follows: TGTGCCAGCCTCCCAAGGTCGAGTACAGATACGCAGTATTTT.

V is TRBV27 and J is TRBJ2-7; D is unresolved. From germline, CDR1 is MNHEY and CDR2 SMNVEV (reference sequence). V was pared by 5 bases and J by 1 base, with 12 bases between. The CDR3 runs 14 residues. The CDR3 DNA follows: TGTGCCAGCAGTCCAATTATACGATCCTACGAGCAGTACTTC. Its protein product is CASSPIIRSYEQYF.

V gene TRBV5-1 combines with J gene TRBJ2-5, with 8 bases identical to TRBD1. V shed 4 bases, J shed 3 bases, and the junction held 8 bases outside the gene matches. CDR1 and CDR2 (germline): SGHRS, YFSETQ. This CDR3 spans 15 amino acids. The CDR3: CASSEPGQDKETQYF. The CDR3 DNA reads as TGCGCCAGCAGCGAGCCGGGACAGGATAAAGAGACCCAGTACTTC. Combining the CDR3 with reference TRBV5-1 and TRBJ2-5 gives the whole variable domain KAGVTQTPRYLIKTRGQQVTLSCSPISGHRSVSWYQQTPGQGLQFLFEYFSETQRNKGNFPGRFSGRQFSNSRSEMNVSTLELGDSALYLCASSEPGQDKETQYFGPGTRLLVL.

The chain employs TRBV27 and TRBJ2-1, with a weak D call TRBD2 (6 bases). Trimming shortened V by 7 bases and J by 1 base, and 14 bases separated the two germline ends. The CDR3 has 15 residues. Germline CDR1 and CDR2: MNHEY and SMNVEV (reference sequence). The CDR3 bases are TGTGCCAGCATGGCCGGGAGAGGTTCCTACAATGAGCAGTTCTTC. Amino acids: CASMAGRGSYNEQFF.

This chain connects TRBV15 to TRBJ2-2; 7 nucleotides line up with TRBD2. The CDR3 consists of 15 residues. J gave up 2 bases and V 5 bases, and 5 bases lay outside the gene matches. The germline V gene encodes CDR1 LNHNV and CDR2 YYDKDF (reference sequence). CDR3 loop: CATSPRGVNTGELFF. Here the CDR3 DNA reads TGTGCCACCAGCCCCCGGGGGGTCAACACCGGGGAGCTGTTTTTT. Full variable domain (outside the CDR3, taken from reference TRBV15 and TRBJ2-2): DAMVIQNPRYQVTQFGKPVTLSCSQTLNHNVMYWYQQKSSQAPKLLFHYYDKDFNNEADTPDNFQSRRPNTSFCFLDIRSPGLGDTAMYLCATSPRGVNTGELFFGEGSRLTVL.

The genes are TRBV11-2 and TRBJ2-1, with TRBD2 matching 8 bases. The V and J ends lost 1 base and 5 bases, in that order; junction bases with no gene match: 4. Germline CDR1 SGHAT, CDR2 FQNNGV. CDR3 length equals 15 residues. CDR3 residues: CASSLGREANNEQFF. The CDR3 bases are TGTGCCAGCAGCTTAGGGCGGGAGGCCAACAATGAGCAGTTCTTC. Full variable domain (remainder filled in from reference TRBV11-2 and TRBJ2-1): EAGVAQSPRYKIIEKRQSVAFWCNPISGHATLYWYQQILGQGPKLLIQFQNNGVVDDSQLPKDRFSAERLKGVDSTLKIQPAKLEDSAVYLCASSLGREANNEQFFGPGTRLTVL.

This clone was recorded only once. V and J are TRBV27 and TRBJ2-3; 10 bases are a match to TRBD2. J gave up 0 bases and V 5 bases, and 20 bases lay outside the gene matches. In germline, CDR1 is MNHEY, CDR2 SMNVEV (reference sequence). The CDR3 is 21 amino acids. The CDR3 loop reads CASSLLHIPPGSGGSTDTQYF. The CDR3 coding sequence is TGTGCCAGCAGTCTCCTTCATATCCCCCCTGGTAGCGGGGGGAGCACAGATACGCAGTATTTT.

The rearrangement links TRBV29-1 to TRBJ1-4, with TRBD1 identical over 8 bases. V was clipped by 3 bases and J by 7 bases; unmatched bases: 4. This CDR3 comprises 13 residues. The V gene's germline CDR1 is SQVTM and CDR2 ANQGSEA. In DNA, the CDR3 is TGCAGCGTTGAGCAGGGGGCGCGTGAAAAACTGTTTTTT. This codes for CSVEQGAREKLFF.

J is TRBJ1-2 and V is TRBV7-2; D unclear. CDR1 and CDR2 (germline): SGHTA, FQGNSA. The CDR3 sequence is 13 residues long. Trimming removed 5 bases at V and 8 bases at J, with 15 bases between. CDR3 sequence reads: CASSGRSGGGYTF. Written as DNA, the CDR3 is TGTGCCAGCAGCGGACGAAGCGGAGGAGGCTACACCTTC.

V and J are TRBV14 and TRBJ2-3; TRBD1 is a possible D gene (6 bases). Per the germline V gene, CDR1 is SGHDN and CDR2 is FVKESK. The CDR3 covers 15 residues. V lost 4 bases and J 6 bases, leaving 17 bases between the germline ends. The CDR3 sequence is CASSPRDIFPDTQYF. CDR3 DNA sequence: TGTGCCAGCAGCCCCCGGGACATCTTTCCTGATACGCAGTATTTT. The entire variable domain, with the rest obtained from reference TRBV14 and TRBJ2-3, is as follows: EAGVTQFPSHSVIEKGQTVTLRCDPISGHDNLYWYRRVMGKEIKFLLHFVKESKQDESGMPNNRFLAERTGGTYSTLKVQPAELEDSGVYFCASSPRDIFPDTQYFGPGTRLTVL.